This TCR beta chain was found in a study of regulatory T cells in long-lasting Graves disease. In the study overall: Those with persistent Graves' disease had received antithyroid drugs for over 5 years with positive TSH receptor antibodies. Study-wide results and caveats: Persistent-disease Graves' patients showed less TCR diversity than new cases.

This clonotype was observed many times. Its antigen is undetermined. This CDR3 is 14 amino acids long. Per the germline V gene, CDR1 is MNHEY and CDR2 is SMNVEV (reference sequence). The J segment lost 5 bases and the V segment lost 5 bases, leaving 7 bases of the junction unmatched. This sample's time point: persistent/refractory GD, antithyroid drugs over 5 years with positive TRAb. Extracted PBMC RNA gave rise to the TCR library. With EDTA tubes as the receptacles, 7 to 9 milliliters of peripheral blood were drawn. In building TCR beta libraries, iRepertoire HTBI primers were used together with Arm-PCR of CDR3 regions. From the multiplex PCR reads, TCRdb called clonotypes with MiXCR, one entry per CDR3 protein. The table records 300,000 to 500,000 distinct CDR3 sequences, under 25% of them present only once.

The sample consisted of peripheral blood mononuclear cells (PBMCs), taken when the disease was refractory, from a patient treated with antithyroid drugs. The receptor was isolated from a female donor with Graves disease. The J gene is TRBJ2-5, the V gene TRBV27, with 8 nucleotides matching TRBD2. The CDR3 here is CASSPRLARETQYF. CDR3 DNA: TGTGCCAGCAGTCCGAGACTAGCGCGGGAGACCCAGTACTTC.